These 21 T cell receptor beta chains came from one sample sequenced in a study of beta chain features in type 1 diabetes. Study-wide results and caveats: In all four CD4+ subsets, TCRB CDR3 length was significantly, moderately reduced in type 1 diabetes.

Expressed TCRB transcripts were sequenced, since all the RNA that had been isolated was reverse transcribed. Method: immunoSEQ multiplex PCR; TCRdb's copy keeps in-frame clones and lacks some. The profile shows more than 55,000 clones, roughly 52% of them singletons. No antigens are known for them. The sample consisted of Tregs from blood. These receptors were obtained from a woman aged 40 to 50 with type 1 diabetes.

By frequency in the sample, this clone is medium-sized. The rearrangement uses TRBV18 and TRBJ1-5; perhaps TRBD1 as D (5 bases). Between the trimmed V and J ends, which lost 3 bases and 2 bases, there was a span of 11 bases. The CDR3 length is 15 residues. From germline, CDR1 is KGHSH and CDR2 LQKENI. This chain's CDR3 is CASSPTANGNQPQHF. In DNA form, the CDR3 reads TGTGCCAGCTCACCGACAGCGAACGGCAATCAGCCCCAGCATTTT.

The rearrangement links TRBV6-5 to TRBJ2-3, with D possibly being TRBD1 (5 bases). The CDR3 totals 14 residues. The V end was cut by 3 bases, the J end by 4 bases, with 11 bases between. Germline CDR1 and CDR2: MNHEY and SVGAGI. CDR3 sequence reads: CASSYGRGPDTQYF. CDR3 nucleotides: TGTGCCAGCAGTTATGGAAGGGGCCCAGATACGCAGTATTTT.

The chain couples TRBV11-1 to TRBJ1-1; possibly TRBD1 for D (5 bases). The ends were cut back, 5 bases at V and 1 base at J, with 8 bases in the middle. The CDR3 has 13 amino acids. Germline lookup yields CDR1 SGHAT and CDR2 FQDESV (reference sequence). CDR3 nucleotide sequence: TGTGCCAGCAGCCAAACAGGGAACACTGAAGCTTTCTTT. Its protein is CASSQTGNTEAFF.

CDR3 in amino acids: CASSLRTENTEAFF. DNA for the CDR3: TGTGCCAGTAGTCTAAGGACTGAAAACACTGAAGCTTTCTTT. This rearrangement joins TRBV19 to TRBJ1-1; no clear D gene. Germline CDR1 reads LNHDA; CDR2 reads SQIVND (reference sequence). The CDR3 spans 14 residues. V lost 5 bases, J lost 2 bases, and 12 bases lay in between.

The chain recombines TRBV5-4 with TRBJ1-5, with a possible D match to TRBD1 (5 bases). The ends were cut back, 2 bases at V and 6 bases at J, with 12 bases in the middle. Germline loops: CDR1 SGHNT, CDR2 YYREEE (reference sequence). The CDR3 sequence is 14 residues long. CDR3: CASSLDGQGQPQHF. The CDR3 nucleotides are TGTGCCAGCAGCTTAGATGGCCAGGGTCAGCCCCAGCATTTT.

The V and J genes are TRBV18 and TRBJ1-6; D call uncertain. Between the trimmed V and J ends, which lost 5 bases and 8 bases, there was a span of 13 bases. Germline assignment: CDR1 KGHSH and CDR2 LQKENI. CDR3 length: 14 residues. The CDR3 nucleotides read TGTGCCAGCTCATCAGGCGGAGGTTATTCACCCCTCCACTTT. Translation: CASSSGGGYSPLHF. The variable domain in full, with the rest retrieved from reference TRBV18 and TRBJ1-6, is NAGVMQNPRHLVRRRGQEARLRCSPMKGHSHVYWYRQLPEEGLKFMVYLQKENIIDESGMPKERFSAEFPKEGPSILRIQQVVRGDSAAYFCASSSGGGYSPLHFGNGTRLTVT.

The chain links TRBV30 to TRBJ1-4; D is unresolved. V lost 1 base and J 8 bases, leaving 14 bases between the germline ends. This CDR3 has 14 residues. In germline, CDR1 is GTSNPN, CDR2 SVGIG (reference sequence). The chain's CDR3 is CAWSDSSWAEKLFF. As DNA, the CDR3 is TGTGCCTGGAGTGATAGTTCCTGGGCCGAAAAACTGTTTTTT.

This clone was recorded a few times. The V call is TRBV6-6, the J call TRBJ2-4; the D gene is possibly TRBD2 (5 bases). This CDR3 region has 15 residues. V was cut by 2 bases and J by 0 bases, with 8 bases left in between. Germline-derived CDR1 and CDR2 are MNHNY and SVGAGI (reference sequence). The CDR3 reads CASSYPGLAKNIQYF. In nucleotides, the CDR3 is TGTGCCAGCAGTTACCCAGGACTAGCCAAAAACATTCAGTACTTC.

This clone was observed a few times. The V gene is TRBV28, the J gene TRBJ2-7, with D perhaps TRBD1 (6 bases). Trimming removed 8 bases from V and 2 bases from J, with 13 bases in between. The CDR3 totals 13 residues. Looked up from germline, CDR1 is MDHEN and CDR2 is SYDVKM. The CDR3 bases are TGTGCCAGCCACAGGGCTACCCCCTACGAGCAGTACTTC. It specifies CASHRATPYEQYF.

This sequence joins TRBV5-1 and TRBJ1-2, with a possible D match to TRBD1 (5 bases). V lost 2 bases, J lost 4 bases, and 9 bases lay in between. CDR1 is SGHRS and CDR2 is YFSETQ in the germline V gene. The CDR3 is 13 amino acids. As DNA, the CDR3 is TGCGCCAGCAGCTTCCAGGGTAGCTATGGCTACACCTTC. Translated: CASSFQGSYGYTF.

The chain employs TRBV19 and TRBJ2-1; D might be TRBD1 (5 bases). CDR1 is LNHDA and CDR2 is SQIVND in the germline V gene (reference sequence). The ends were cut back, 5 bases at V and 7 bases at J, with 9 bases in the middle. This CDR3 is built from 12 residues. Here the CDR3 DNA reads TGTGCCAGTAGTCGACAGTCTAATGAGCAGTTCTTC. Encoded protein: CASSRQSNEQFF.

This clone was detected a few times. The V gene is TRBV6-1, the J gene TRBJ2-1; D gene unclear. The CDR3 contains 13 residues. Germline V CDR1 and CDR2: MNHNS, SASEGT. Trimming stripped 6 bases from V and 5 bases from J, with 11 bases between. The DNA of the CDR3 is TGTGCCAGCAGGGCATCGAATGACAATGAGCAGTTCTTC. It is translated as CASRASNDNEQFF.

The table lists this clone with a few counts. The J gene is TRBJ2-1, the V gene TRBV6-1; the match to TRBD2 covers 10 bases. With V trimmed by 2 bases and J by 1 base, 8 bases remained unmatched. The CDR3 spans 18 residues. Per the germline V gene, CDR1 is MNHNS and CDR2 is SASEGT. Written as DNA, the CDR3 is TGTGCCAGCAGTGAACGTCTAGCGGGAGCGGGTTCCTACAATGAGCAGTTCTTC. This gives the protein CASSERLAGAGSYNEQFF.

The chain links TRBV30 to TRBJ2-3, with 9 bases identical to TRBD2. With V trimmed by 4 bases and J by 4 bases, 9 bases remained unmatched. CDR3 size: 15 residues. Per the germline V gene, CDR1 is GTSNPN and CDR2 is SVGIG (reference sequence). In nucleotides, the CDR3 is TGTGCCTGGAAGTATAGCGGGAGTTGGGCAGATACGCAGTATTTT. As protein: CAWKYSGSWADTQYF.

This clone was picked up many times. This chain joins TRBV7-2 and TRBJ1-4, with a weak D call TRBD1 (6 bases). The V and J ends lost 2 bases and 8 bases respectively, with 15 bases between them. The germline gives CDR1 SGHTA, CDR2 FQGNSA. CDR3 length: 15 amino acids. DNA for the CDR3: TGTGCCAGCAGCTTACCACCGGGACAAAGGGAAAAACTGTTTTTT. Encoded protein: CASSLPPGQREKLFF.

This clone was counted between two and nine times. CDR3: CASSPRPGSAEQYF. CDR3 coding DNA: TGTGCCAGCAGTCCGAGGCCGGGGTCTGCCGAGCAGTACTTC. The gene calls are TRBV28 and TRBJ2-7; possible D gene TRBD2, 5 bases. Germline lookup yields CDR1 MDHEN and CDR2 SYDVKM. The CDR3 has 14 amino acids. V lost 5 bases and J 6 bases, leaving 17 bases between the germline ends.

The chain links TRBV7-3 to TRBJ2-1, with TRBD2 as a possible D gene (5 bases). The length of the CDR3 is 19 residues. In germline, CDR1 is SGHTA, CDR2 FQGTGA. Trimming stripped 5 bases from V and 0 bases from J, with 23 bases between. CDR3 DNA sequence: TGTGCCAGCAGCCCCAAGCTGGCTAGCTTCTCAAGCTCCTACAATGAGCAGTTCTTC. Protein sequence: CASSPKLASFSSSYNEQFF.

The CDR3 DNA is TGTGCCTGGAGTGTGGGAGGCTGGGAGTTCTTC. Its translation is CAWSVGGWEFF. The chain is built from TRBV30 and TRBJ2-1, with D perhaps TRBD2 (6 bases). CDR1 GTSNPN and CDR2 SVGIG come from the germline V gene (reference sequence). The CDR3 has 11 residues. V lost 0 bases, J lost 14 bases, and 11 bases lay in between.

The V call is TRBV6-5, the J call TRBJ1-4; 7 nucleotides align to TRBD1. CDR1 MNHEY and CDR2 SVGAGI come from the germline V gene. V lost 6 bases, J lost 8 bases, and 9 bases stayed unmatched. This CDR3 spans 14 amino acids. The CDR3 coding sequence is TGTGCCAGCAGCCGCGGGACAGAAGAAGAAAAACTGTTTTTT. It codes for CASSRGTEEEKLFF.

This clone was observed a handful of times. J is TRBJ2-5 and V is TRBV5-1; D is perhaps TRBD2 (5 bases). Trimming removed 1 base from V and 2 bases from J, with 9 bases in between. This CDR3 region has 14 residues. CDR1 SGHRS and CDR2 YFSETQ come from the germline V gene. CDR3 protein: CASSLSGGQETQYF. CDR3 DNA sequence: TGCGCCAGCAGCTTGAGTGGAGGTCAAGAGACCCAGTACTTC.

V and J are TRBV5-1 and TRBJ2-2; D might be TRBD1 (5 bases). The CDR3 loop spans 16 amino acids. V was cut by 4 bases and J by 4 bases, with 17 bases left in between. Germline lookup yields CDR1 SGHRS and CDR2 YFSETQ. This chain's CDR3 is CASSQDSTPTTGELFF. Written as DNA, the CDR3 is TGCGCCAGCAGCCAAGACAGTACGCCGACCACCGGGGAGCTGTTTTTT.